The present T cell receptor beta chain was sequenced within a study of T-cell memory formation after mild COVID-19. Findings and caveats of the study: Whether day 37 second-wave clones are SARS-CoV-2-specific was not confirmed.

MiXCR was run by TCRdb on the 5' RACE reads, yielding one entry per CDR3 protein. The data hold under 700,000 distinct CDR3 sequences, with roughly 21% observed a single time. Germline CDR1 and CDR2: SGHRS and YFSETQ. The CDR3 loop spans 15 amino acids. V dropped 0 bases and J dropped 4; count of bases not matched to a gene: 4. This clonotype was observed a few times. Antigen: not known. The receptor was isolated from an adult woman who had mild COVID-19 (a few samples of this study predate the infection). Cell type and time point are not known. Material for sequencing was PBMCs or a T cell subset sorted from them (not recorded which). The chain couples TRBV5-1 to TRBJ2-1, with TRBD2 matching 7 bases. CDR3 residues: CASSLVGEGYNEQFF. DNA for the CDR3: TGCGCCAGCAGCTTGGTGGGGGAGGGATACAATGAGCAGTTCTTC.